This T cell receptor beta chain was observed in a study of Ad26.COV2.S vaccination and SARS-CoV-2 variants. For the study at large: Donor had been placed in the Ad26.COV2.S arm of the COV1001 trial.

The sample's treatment: approximately 18 received Ad26.COV2.S at low or high dose, single or two shots; about 5 received placebo; per-sample allocation not given. The study sampled participants on day 63 after the first vaccine or placebo injection. Generated by immunoSEQ multiplex PCR, the TCRdb table keeps only in-frame clones and is missing some. This repertoire shows 400,000 to 450,000 clones, about nine tenths found once; its top ten account for around 1.7%. Germline V lookup: CDR1 KGHDR, CDR2 SFDVKD. The CDR3 contains 16 residues. V shed 2 bases, J shed 8 bases, and the junction held 9 bases outside the gene matches.

This specimen was peripheral blood, taken in a trial of Ad26.COV2.S vaccine versus placebo. This TCR was sampled from a person between 18 and 59 years old who received the Ad26.COV2.S COVID-19 vaccine or a placebo. This chain joins TRBV24-1 and TRBJ2-1; 9 positions match TRBD2. CDR3 sequence: CATSDWGRGGHDEQFF. The CDR3, as DNA: TGTGCCACCAGTGATTGGGGGCGGGGGGGCCACGATGAGCAGTTCTTC.